The 32 T cell receptor beta chains below all came from one sample that was sequenced in a study of cytomegalovirus exposure and HLA in healthy donors. PCR used 60 Vbeta primers and 13 Jbeta primers. Assay used: immunoSEQ multiplex PCR; TCRdb lists only in-frame clones, some missing. The data show 160,000 or so clones, with about 72% seen just once and more than 1.2% held by the top ten. Sequencing was carried out using PBMCs. The receptors derive from a male donor in good health and CMV-seronegative.

This chain connects TRBV15 to TRBJ2-1; D possibly corresponds to TRBD2 (6 bases). The CDR3 runs 16 residues. Germline CDR1 is LNHNV and CDR2 is YYDKDF (reference sequence). Trimming pared 0 bases from V and 5 bases from J, leaving 14 bases between. This CDR3 is CATSREGGGPDNEQFF. The CDR3 bases are TGTGCCACCAGCAGAGAGGGGGGAGGCCCCGACAATGAGCAGTTCTTC.

The V gene is TRBV19, the J gene TRBJ1-3, with 12 positions matching TRBD1. From germline, CDR1 is LNHDA and CDR2 SQIVND (reference sequence). The V gene end was trimmed by 5 bases and the J gene end by 4 bases; junction bases not matched to a gene: 12. The CDR3 is made up of 18 amino acids. For the CDR3, the DNA is TGTGCCAGTAGTGCCGGGACAGGGGGCCTCTCTCCAGGAAACACCATATATTTT. Its translation: CASSAGTGGLSPGNTIYF.

This clone was seen only a few times. The rearrangement links TRBV30 to TRBJ1-2; D perhaps matches TRBD1 (5 bases). Germline V CDR1 and CDR2: GTSNPN, SVGIG (reference sequence). Trimming took off 1 base at V and 3 bases at J, with 9 bases between the two ends. CDR3 length: 13 residues. The CDR3 DNA is TGTGCCTGGAGTGGGGGGGAACACTATGGCTACACCTTC. Amino acids: CAWSGGEHYGYTF.

This chain connects TRBV29-1 to TRBJ2-7, with 10 bases that match TRBD1. Germline V lookup: CDR1 SQVTM, CDR2 ANQGSEA. This CDR3 region has 13 residues. J was trimmed by 7 bases and V by 1 base; bases with no gene match: 4. The CDR3 DNA reads as TGCAGCGTTGAAGGGACAGGGGGTGGGGAGCAGTACTTC. Amino acids: CSVEGTGGGEQYF.

The V call is TRBV2, the J call TRBJ1-2; 10 nucleotides match TRBD1. CDR1 and CDR2 from the germline V gene are SNHLY and FYNNEI. The CDR3 covers 15 residues. Germline trimming cut 8 bases from V and 2 bases from J; bases unmatched to any gene: 8. CDR3 nucleotides: TGTGCCAGCGGAGGACAGGGGGTGGGCAACTATGGCTACACCTTC. Translation: CASGGQGVGNYGYTF. The variable domain in full, completed from reference TRBV2 and TRBJ1-2, reads EPEVTQTPSHQVTQMGQEVILRCVPISNHLYFYWYRQILGQKVEFLVSFYNNEISEKSEIFDDQFSVERPDGSNFTLKIRSTKLEDSAMYFCASGGQGVGNYGYTFGSGTRLTVV.

J is TRBJ2-3 and V is TRBV21-1; the DNA was not used to check the table's D call, TRBD1. TRBV21-1 is a pseudogene. This CDR3 has 14 amino acids. CDR3 in amino acids: CASSSTFWTDTQYF. CDR3 coding DNA: TGTGCCAGCAGCTCGACATTTTGGACAGATACGCAGTATTTT.

The V call is TRBV6-5, the J call TRBJ1-3; possible D gene TRBD1, 6 bases. Trimming took 4 bases from V and 0 from J, leaving 13 bases between them. The germline V gene encodes CDR1 MNHEY and CDR2 SVGAGI. The CDR3 is 16 residues long. DNA of the CDR3: TGTGCCAGCAGTTCCGACAGGAGAGTCTCTGGAAACACCATATATTTT. Translation: CASSSDRRVSGNTIYF.

The chain links TRBV7-9 to TRBJ2-2; TRBD2 aligns across 8 bases. CDR3 length equals 15 residues. V was pared by 4 bases and J by 5 bases, with 6 bases of the junction left unmatched. CDR1 SEHNR and CDR2 FQNEAQ come from the germline V gene (reference sequence). The CDR3 bases are TGTGCCAGCAGCTCCATGGCGGGAGGAACCGGGGAGCTGTTTTTT. Residues: CASSSMAGGTGELFF.

The chain carries TRBV21-1 and TRBJ2-2; TRBD1 is the table's D call, not checked against the DNA. TRBV21-1 is termed a pseudogene. The CDR3 contains 19 residues. CDR3 in DNA: TGTGCCAGCAGCAAAGGGACAGGGAGTTCCCTTTTGAACACCGGGGAGCTGTTTTTT. Its protein is CASSKGTGSSLLNTGELFF.

This clone appeared a few times. The chain has TRBV5-1 and TRBJ1-1; TRBD1 might be the D (5 bases). The V end lost 0 bases, the J end lost 6 bases, and 12 bases lay between the germline ends. This CDR3 has 14 residues. Germline values: CDR1 SGHRS, CDR2 YFSETQ. The CDR3 is CASSLGQGAPEAFF. CDR3 bases: TGCGCCAGCAGCTTGGGGCAGGGCGCACCTGAAGCTTTCTTT.

The gene calls are TRBV5-1 and TRBJ2-5; no definite D call. V lost 0 bases to trimming and J lost 4 bases, with 4 bases between them. The CDR3 is 12 residues long. Germline lookup yields CDR1 SGHRS and CDR2 YFSETQ. The CDR3 protein is CASSLAVETQYF. CDR3 nucleotide sequence: TGCGCCAGCAGCTTGGCCGTAGAGACCCAGTACTTC.

The gene calls are TRBV7-9 and TRBJ1-2; D remains ambiguous. The CDR3 length is 12 residues. Trimming shortened V by 5 bases and J by 3 bases, and 7 bases separated the two germline ends. Germline loops: CDR1 SEHNR, CDR2 FQNEAQ (reference sequence). Written as DNA, the CDR3 is TGTGCCAGCAGCCCCCGGGACTATGGCTACACCTTC. The encoded protein is CASSPRDYGYTF.

The genes are TRBV7-3 and TRBJ2-1; 15 positions match TRBD2. This CDR3 has 17 amino acids. The junction had 10 bases not matched to a gene; V was cut back by 7 bases and J by 6 bases. In germline, CDR1 is SGHTA, CDR2 FQGTGA. The CDR3 is CASTWTSGRVWGNEQFF. The CDR3 DNA reads TGTGCCAGCACCTGGACTAGCGGGAGGGTATGGGGCAATGAGCAGTTCTTC.

The rearrangement links TRBV5-8 to TRBJ2-7, with TRBD2 matching over 11 bases. Germline V gives CDR1 SGHTS, CDR2 YDEGEE. The CDR3 spans 15 residues. V dropped 1 base and J dropped 4; count of bases not matched to a gene: 4. For the CDR3, the DNA is TGTGCCAGCAGCTTGACTAGCGGGAGACTTTACGAGCAGTACTTC. Translation gives CASSLTSGRLYEQYF. Variable domain in full (rest from reference TRBV5-8 and TRBJ2-7): EAGVTQSPTHLIKTRGQQATLRCSPISGHTSVYWYQQALGLGLQFLLWYDEGEERNRGNFPPRFSGRQFPNYSSELNVNALELEDSALYLCASSLTSGRLYEQYFGPGTRLTVT.

V and J are TRBV5-1 and TRBJ2-1, with 8 bases aligning to TRBD2. V was pared by 4 bases and J by 5 bases, with 8 bases of the junction left unmatched. The CDR3 is 15 residues long. Germline assignment: CDR1 SGHRS and CDR2 YFSETQ. CDR3: CASSPGGTKDNEQFF. The CDR3 DNA sequence: TGCGCCAGCAGCCCGGGGGGGACTAAAGACAATGAGCAGTTCTTC.

This clone has only a few counts. In nucleotides, the CDR3 is TGTGCCAGCGAGCAGGTTGATACGCAGTATTTT. This sequence encodes CASEQVDTQYF. V and J are TRBV6-1 and TRBJ2-3, with D uncertain. This CDR3 is 11 amino acids long. V dropped 8 bases and J dropped 6 bases, with 9 bases sitting between them. Per germline, CDR1 MNHNS and CDR2 SASEGT.

V usage is TRBV30 and J usage is TRBJ1-5; D unclear. Between the trimmed V and J ends, which lost 1 base and 0 bases, there was a span of 7 bases. The CDR3 sequence is 14 residues long. Looked up from germline, CDR1 is GTSNPN and CDR2 is SVGIG (reference sequence). CDR3 coding DNA: TGTGCCTGGAGTGGGAGCGTTAGCAATCAGCCCCAGCATTTT. Protein sequence: CAWSGSVSNQPQHF.

This sequence joins TRBV15 and TRBJ2-1, with 7 bases identical to TRBD1. The length of the CDR3 is 17 residues. Germline trimming cut 3 bases from V and 0 bases from J; bases unmatched to any gene: 8. CDR1 and CDR2 (germline): LNHNV, YYDKDF (reference sequence). The CDR3 DNA reads as TGTGCCACCAGCAGGCCGACAGGGCAAAGCTCCTACAATGAGCAGTTCTTC. Translated: CATSRPTGQSSYNEQFF. Together with reference TRBV15 and TRBJ2-1, the CDR3 gives the full variable domain: DAMVIQNPRYQVTQFGKPVTLSCSQTLNHNVMYWYQQKSSQAPKLLFHYYDKDFNNEADTPDNFQSRRPNTSFCFLDIRSPGLGDTAMYLCATSRPTGQSSYNEQFFGPGTRLTVL.

This chain's CDR3 is CASSLLAGGGETQYF. CDR3 sequence (DNA): TGCGCCAGCAGCTTACTAGCGGGAGGCGGTGAGACCCAGTACTTC. J is TRBJ2-5 and V is TRBV5-1; 12 nucleotides line up with TRBD2. There are 15 residues in the CDR3. CDR1 is SGHRS, CDR2 YFSETQ, per germline. V dropped 2 bases and J dropped 5; count of bases not matched to a gene: 4.

This clone has only one observation. J is TRBJ2-1 and V is TRBV7-2; 8 bases are a match to TRBD2. The CDR3 length is 16 residues. Germline V gives CDR1 SGHTA, CDR2 FQGNSA. J was trimmed by 3 bases and V by 0 bases; bases with no gene match: 4. CDR3 protein: CASSLAPGGGYNEQFF. In DNA form, the CDR3 reads TGTGCCAGCAGCTTAGCTCCGGGAGGGGGCTACAATGAGCAGTTCTTC.

The chain recombines TRBV11-1 with TRBJ1-4, with D hard to call. V gave up 2 bases and J gave up 4 bases, with 8 bases separating them. In germline, CDR1 is SGHAT, CDR2 FQDESV (reference sequence). This CDR3 spans 14 amino acids. CDR3 amino acids: CASSLYSRNEKLFF. The CDR3 DNA sequence: TGTGCCAGCAGCTTATACAGCCGTAATGAAAAACTGTTTTTT.

The chain joins TRBV7-2 to TRBJ2-4; 8 bases align to TRBD2. Germline loops: CDR1 SGHTA, CDR2 FQGNSA. The CDR3 spans 15 residues. The trim removed 4 bases at V and 7 bases at J, leaving 9 bases unmatched. CDR3 sequence reads: CASSSQTGGGNIQYF. CDR3 bases: TGTGCCAGCAGCTCCCAAACGGGAGGGGGGAACATTCAGTACTTC. Together with reference TRBV7-2 and TRBJ2-4, the CDR3 gives the full variable domain: GAGVSQSPSNKVTEKGKDVELRCDPISGHTALYWYRQSLGQGLEFLIYFQGNSAPDKSGLPSDRFSAERTGGSVSTLTIQRTQQEDSAVYLCASSSQTGGGNIQYFGAGTRLSVL.

The CDR3 loop reads CASSQDNIASGANVLTF. As DNA, the CDR3 is TGCGCCAGCAGCCAAGATAATATTGCGTCTGGGGCCAACGTCCTGACTTTC. This rearrangement joins TRBV4-3 to TRBJ2-6; D call uncertain. CDR3 length: 17 residues. Germline V gene data show CDR1 as LGHNA and CDR2 as YSLEER. Trimming stripped 0 bases from V and 1 base from J, with 10 bases between.

The chain uses TRBV9 and TRBJ2-7, with D possibly TRBD1 on 6 matching bases. Trimming cost V 3 bases and J 3 bases, with 10 bases left between them. The CDR3 has 13 amino acids. From germline, CDR1 is SGDLS and CDR2 YYNGEE. This chain's CDR3 is CASSAGTYYEQYF. The CDR3 DNA follows: TGTGCCAGCAGCGCCGGGACATACTACGAGCAGTACTTC. Full variable domain (remainder filled in from reference TRBV9 and TRBJ2-7): DSGVTQTPKHLITATGQRVTLRCSPRSGDLSVYWYQQSLDQGLQFLIQYYNGEERAKGNILERFSAQQFPDLHSELNLSSLELGDSALYFCASSAGTYYEQYFGPGTRLTVT.

The genes are TRBV7-9 and TRBJ1-1, with TRBD1 as a possible D gene (6 bases). V shed 6 bases and J shed 8 bases, with 10 bases lying between them. The CDR3 has 11 residues. Germline values: CDR1 SEHNR, CDR2 FQNEAQ (reference sequence). This CDR3 reads CASSRTVEAFF. CDR3 bases: TGTGCCAGCAGTCGGACAGTCGAAGCTTTCTTT. The complete variable domain, with remaining parts taken from reference TRBV7-9 and TRBJ1-1, reads DTGVSQNPRHKITKRGQNVTFRCDPISEHNRLYWYRQTLGQGPEFLTYFQNEAQLEKSRLLSDRFSAERPKGSFSTLEIQRTEQGDSAMYLCASSRTVEAFFGQGTRLTVV.

This clone was recorded a few times. The V gene is TRBV28, the J gene TRBJ1-1; D unresolved. The CDR3 runs to 13 residues. Germline CDR1 MDHEN, CDR2 SYDVKM. Deletions cut 3 bases from V and 0 bases from J, with 5 bases between. CDR3 sequence reads: CASSFSLNTEAFF. The CDR3 coding sequence is TGTGCCAGCAGTTTTTCTCTGAACACTGAAGCTTTCTTT.

V usage is TRBV9 and J usage is TRBJ2-3; D may be TRBD2 (6 bases). The CDR3 covers 15 residues. Deletions cut 0 bases from V and 0 bases from J, with 8 bases between. Germline assignment: CDR1 SGDLS and CDR2 YYNGEE. In DNA form, the CDR3 reads TGTGCCAGCAGCGTAGGGGAGGATAGCACAGATACGCAGTATTTT. It encodes CASSVGEDSTDTQYF.

This rearrangement joins TRBV4-3 to TRBJ1-1; D is possibly TRBD1 (6 bases). The germline V gene has CDR1 LGHNA and CDR2 YSLEER. The CDR3 runs 13 residues. Between the trimmed V and J ends, which lost 6 bases and 4 bases, there was a span of 12 bases. The CDR3 here is CASRRAGATEAFF. The DNA for the CDR3 is TGCGCCAGCAGACGGGCGGGGGCCACTGAAGCTTTCTTT.

This clone was seen a few times. This CDR3 reads CATISGSGANVLTF. The CDR3 DNA sequence: TGTGCCACCATCTCCGGGTCTGGGGCCAACGTCCTGACTTTC. The chain recombines TRBV5-4 with TRBJ2-6, with D unclear. V lost 9 bases and J 1 base, leaving 11 bases between the germline ends. Germline loops: CDR1 SGHNT, CDR2 YYREEE (reference sequence). The CDR3 is 14 amino acids.

The chain has TRBV5-1 and TRBJ2-5; a weak D match, TRBD1 (6 bases). CDR1 and CDR2 from the germline V gene are SGHRS and YFSETQ. V was trimmed by 0 bases and J by 5 bases, leaving 14 bases between them. The CDR3 runs 15 residues. The CDR3 DNA reads as TGCGCCAGCAGCTTGGAGACAGGAGGTCGGGAGACCCAGTACTTC. It encodes CASSLETGGRETQYF.

This chain uses TRBV19 with TRBJ2-2; 8 bases agree with TRBD1. Germline CDR1 LNHDA, CDR2 SQIVND (reference sequence). The length of the CDR3 is 14 residues. With 5 bases clipped from V and 7 bases from J, the junction kept 6 bases outside the gene matches. This CDR3 is CASSPRTGIGELFF. CDR3 sequence (DNA): TGTGCCAGTAGTCCCCGGACAGGGATCGGGGAGCTGTTTTTT.

The CDR3 protein is CASSLSGTSGYNEQFF. For the CDR3, the DNA is TGTGCCAGCAGTCTCTCCGGGACTAGCGGCTACAATGAGCAGTTCTTC. This rearrangement joins TRBV6-4 to TRBJ2-1; TRBD2 matches 11 bases. The junction had 6 bases not matched to a gene; V was cut back by 5 bases and J by 3 bases. Germline V gives CDR1 MRHNA, CDR2 SNTAGT. The CDR3 length is 16 residues.